This TCR beta chain was profiled in a study of blood T cell repertoires in COVID-19. Study information: T cells, B-cell-depleted T cells, or PBMCs supplied cDNA or gDNA.

This clone was counted ten times or more. Data came from immunoSEQ multiplex PCR; TCRdb stores just in-frame clones and leaves some out. Of around 360,000 clones in the sample, about 90% were seen once. Ages ranged from about 18 to 89 years, with residence in fewer than 25 US areas. Resolution of symptoms, clearance, or two negative PCRs was present in recovered Cohort 3 donors. The CDR3 covers 15 residues. The V gene's germline CDR1 is SGHAT and CDR2 FQNNGV. Trimming left V 2 bases short and J 4 bases short, with 11 bases between. The source is a young woman who had recovered from COVID-19. Sequencing was performed on PBMCs or T cells enriched from blood (not recorded which). V usage is TRBV11-2 and J usage is TRBJ2-2; unclear D gene. The CDR3 region is CASSLNPGGTGELFF. CDR3 coding DNA: TGTGCCAGCAGCTTAAACCCGGGTGGCACCGGGGAGCTGTTTTTT.